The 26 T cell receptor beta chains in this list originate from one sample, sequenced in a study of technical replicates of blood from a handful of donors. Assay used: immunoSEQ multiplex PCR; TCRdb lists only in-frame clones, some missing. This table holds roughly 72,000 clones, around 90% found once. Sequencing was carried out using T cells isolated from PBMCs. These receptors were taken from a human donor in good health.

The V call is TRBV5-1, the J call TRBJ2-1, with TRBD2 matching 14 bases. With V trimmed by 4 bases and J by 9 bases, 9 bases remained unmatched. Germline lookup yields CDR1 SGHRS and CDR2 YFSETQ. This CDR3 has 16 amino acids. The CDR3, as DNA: TGCGCCAGCAGCGTGGGACTAGCGGGAGTATTTGGTGAGCAGTTCTTC. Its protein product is CASSVGLAGVFGEQFF.

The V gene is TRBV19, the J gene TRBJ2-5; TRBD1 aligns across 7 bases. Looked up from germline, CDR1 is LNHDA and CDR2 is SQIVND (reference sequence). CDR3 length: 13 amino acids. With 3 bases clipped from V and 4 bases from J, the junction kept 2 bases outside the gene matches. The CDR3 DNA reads TGTGCCAGTAGTATTTACAGGGGAGAGACCCAGTACTTC. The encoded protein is CASSIYRGETQYF. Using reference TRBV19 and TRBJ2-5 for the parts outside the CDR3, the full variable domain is DGGITQSPKYLFRKEGQNVTLSCEQNLNHDAMYWYRQDPGQGLRLIYYSQIVNDFQKGDIAEGYSVSREKKESFPLTVTSAQKNPTAFYLCASSIYRGETQYFGPGTRLLVL.

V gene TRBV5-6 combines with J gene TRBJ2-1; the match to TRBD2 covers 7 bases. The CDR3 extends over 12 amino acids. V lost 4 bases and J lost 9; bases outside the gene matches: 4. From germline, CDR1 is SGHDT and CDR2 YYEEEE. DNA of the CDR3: TGTGCCAGCAGCATTTTAGCGGGTGAGCAGTTCTTC. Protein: CASSILAGEQFF.

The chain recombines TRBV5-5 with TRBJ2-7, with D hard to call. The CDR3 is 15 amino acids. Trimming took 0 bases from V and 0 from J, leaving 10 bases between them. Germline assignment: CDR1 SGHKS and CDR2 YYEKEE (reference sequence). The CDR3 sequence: CASSLASAPSYEQYF. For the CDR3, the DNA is TGTGCCAGCAGCTTGGCCTCCGCGCCCTCCTACGAGCAGTACTTC. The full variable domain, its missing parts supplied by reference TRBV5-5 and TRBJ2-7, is DAGVTQSPTHLIKTRGQQVTLRCSPISGHKSVSWYQQVLGQGPQFIFQYYEKEERGRGNFPDRFSARQFPNYSSELNVNALLLGDSALYLCASSLASAPSYEQYFGPGTRLTVT.

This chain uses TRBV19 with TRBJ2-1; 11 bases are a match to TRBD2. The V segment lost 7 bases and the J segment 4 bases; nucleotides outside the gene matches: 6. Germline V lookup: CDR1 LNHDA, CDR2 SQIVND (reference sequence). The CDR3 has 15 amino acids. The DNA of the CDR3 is TGTGCCAGTACAATGGGGACTAGCGGTTACAATGAGCAGTTCTTC. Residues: CASTMGTSGYNEQFF.

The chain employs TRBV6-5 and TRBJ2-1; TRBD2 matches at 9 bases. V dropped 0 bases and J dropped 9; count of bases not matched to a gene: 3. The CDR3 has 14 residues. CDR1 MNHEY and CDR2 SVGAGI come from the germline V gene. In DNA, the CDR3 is TGTGCCAGCAGTTACTCGCTAGCGGGAAGTGAGCAGTTCTTC. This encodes CASSYSLAGSEQFF.

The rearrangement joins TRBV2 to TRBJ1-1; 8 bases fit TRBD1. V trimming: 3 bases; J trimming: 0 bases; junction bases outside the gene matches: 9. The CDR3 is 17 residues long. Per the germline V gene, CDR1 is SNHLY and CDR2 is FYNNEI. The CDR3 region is CASSESGTGHMNTEAFF. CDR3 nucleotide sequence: TGTGCCAGCAGTGAGTCCGGGACAGGACATATGAACACTGAAGCTTTCTTT.

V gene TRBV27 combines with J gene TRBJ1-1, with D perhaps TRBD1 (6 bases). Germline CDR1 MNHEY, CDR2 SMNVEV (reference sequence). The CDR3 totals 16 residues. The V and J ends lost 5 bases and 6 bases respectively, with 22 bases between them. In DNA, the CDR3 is TGTGCCAGCAGTGAGGGAAGGGGGAGTAAATTGCCTGAAGCTTTCTTT. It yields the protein CASSEGRGSKLPEAFF.

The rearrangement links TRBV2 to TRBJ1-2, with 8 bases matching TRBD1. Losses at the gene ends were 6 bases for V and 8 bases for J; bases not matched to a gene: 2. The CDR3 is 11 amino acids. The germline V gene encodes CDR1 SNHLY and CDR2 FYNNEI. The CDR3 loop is CASRTGEGYTF. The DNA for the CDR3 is TGTGCCAGCAGGACAGGGGAAGGCTACACCTTC.

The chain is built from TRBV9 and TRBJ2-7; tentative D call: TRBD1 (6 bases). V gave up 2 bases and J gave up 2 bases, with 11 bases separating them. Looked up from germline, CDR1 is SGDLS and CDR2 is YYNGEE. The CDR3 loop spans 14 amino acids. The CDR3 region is CASSVSPGAYEQYF. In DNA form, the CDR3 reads TGTGCCAGCAGCGTTTCACCAGGGGCCTACGAGCAGTACTTC.

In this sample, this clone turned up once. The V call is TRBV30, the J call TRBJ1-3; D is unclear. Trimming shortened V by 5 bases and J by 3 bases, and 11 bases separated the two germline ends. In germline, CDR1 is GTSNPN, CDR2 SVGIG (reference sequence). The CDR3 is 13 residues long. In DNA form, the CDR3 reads TGTGCCTGGGATTTGAGTGTTGGAAACACCATATATTTT. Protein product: CAWDLSVGNTIYF.

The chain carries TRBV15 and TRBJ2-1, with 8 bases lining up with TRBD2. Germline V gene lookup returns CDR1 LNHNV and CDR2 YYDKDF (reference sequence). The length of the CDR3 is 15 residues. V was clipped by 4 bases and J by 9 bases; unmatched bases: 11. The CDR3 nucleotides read TGTGCCACCAGCAACAGAGGGACTAGTGTGGGTGAGCAGTTCTTC. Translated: CATSNRGTSVGEQFF.

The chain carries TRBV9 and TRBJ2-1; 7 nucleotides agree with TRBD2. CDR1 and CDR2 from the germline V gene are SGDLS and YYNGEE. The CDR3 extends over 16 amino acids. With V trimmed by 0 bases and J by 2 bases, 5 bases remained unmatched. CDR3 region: CASSVGIAGTYNEQFF. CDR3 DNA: TGTGCCAGCAGCGTAGGAATAGCGGGTACCTACAATGAGCAGTTCTTC.

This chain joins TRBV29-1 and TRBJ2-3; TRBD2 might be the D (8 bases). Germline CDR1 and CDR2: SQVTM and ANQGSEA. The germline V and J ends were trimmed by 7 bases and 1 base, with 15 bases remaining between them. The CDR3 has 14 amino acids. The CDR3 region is CSEGAGGRTDTQYF. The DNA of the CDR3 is TGCAGCGAGGGGGCGGGAGGACGCACAGATACGCAGTATTTT.

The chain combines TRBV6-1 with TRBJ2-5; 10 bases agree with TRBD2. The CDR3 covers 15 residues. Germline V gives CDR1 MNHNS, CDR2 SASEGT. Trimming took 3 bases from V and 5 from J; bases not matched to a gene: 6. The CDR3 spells CASSDSGRAVETQYF. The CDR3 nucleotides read TGTGCCAGCAGTGACAGCGGGAGGGCCGTTGAGACCCAGTACTTC.

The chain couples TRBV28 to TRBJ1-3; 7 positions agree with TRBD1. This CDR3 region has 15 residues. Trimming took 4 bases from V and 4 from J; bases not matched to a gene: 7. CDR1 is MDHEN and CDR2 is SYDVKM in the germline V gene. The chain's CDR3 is CASSSHTGDGNTIYF. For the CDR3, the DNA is TGTGCCAGCAGTTCCCACACAGGGGACGGAAACACCATATATTTT.

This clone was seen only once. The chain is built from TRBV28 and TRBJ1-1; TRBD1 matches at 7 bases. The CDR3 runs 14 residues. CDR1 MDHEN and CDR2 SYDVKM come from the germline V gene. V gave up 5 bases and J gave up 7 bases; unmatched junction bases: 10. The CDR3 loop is CASSQPDRALEAFF. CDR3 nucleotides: TGTGCCAGCAGTCAACCCGACAGGGCCCTTGAAGCTTTCTTT.

Here the CDR3 DNA reads TGTGCCAGCAGCCAACACAGGGATTTGGGCGCAGATACGCAGTATTTT. Its protein product is CASSQHRDLGADTQYF. The chain links TRBV5-8 to TRBJ2-3; tentatively, D is TRBD1 (6 bases). CDR3 length: 16 amino acids. The germline V gene has CDR1 SGHTS and CDR2 YDEGEE. V shed 4 bases and J shed 4 bases, with 19 bases lying between them.

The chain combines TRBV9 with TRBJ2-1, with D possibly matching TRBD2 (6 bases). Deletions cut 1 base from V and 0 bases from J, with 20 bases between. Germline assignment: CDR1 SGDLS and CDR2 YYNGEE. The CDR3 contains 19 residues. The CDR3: CASSVLGLSDGPSYNEQFF. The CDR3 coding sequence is TGTGCCAGCAGCGTATTGGGACTTAGCGATGGTCCCTCCTACAATGAGCAGTTCTTC.

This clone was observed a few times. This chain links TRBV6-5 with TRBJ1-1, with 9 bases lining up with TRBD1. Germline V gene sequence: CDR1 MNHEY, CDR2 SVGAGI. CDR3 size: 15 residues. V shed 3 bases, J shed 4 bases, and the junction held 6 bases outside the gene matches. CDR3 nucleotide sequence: TGTGCCAGCAGTTATCTTGAGACAGGGGGCACTGAAGCTTTCTTT. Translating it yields CASSYLETGGTEAFF.

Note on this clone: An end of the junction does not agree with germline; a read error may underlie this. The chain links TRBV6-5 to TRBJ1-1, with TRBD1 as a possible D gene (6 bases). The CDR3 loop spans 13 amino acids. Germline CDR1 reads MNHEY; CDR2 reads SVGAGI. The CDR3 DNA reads TGTGCCAGCAGTGCTCAGGGGAACTCTGAAGCTTTCTTT. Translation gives CASSAQGNSEAFF.

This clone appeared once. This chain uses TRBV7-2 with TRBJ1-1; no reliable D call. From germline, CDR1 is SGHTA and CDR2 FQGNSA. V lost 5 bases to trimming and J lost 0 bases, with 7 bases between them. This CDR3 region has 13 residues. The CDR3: CASSVQLNTEAFF. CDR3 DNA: TGTGCCAGCAGCGTACAGTTGAACACTGAAGCTTTCTTT.

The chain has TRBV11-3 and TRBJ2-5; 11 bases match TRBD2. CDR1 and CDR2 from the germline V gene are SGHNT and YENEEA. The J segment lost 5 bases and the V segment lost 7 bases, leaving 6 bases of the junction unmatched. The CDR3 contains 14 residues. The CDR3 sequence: CASTATSGTETQYF. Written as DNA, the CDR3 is TGTGCCAGCACCGCGACTAGCGGGACTGAGACCCAGTACTTC.

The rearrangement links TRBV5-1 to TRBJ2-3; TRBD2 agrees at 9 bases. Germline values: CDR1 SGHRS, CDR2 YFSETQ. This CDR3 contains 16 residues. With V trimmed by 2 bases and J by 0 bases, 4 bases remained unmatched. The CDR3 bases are TGCGCCAGCAGCTTAAGACTAGCGGAGAGCACAGATACGCAGTATTTT. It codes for CASSLRLAESTDTQYF.

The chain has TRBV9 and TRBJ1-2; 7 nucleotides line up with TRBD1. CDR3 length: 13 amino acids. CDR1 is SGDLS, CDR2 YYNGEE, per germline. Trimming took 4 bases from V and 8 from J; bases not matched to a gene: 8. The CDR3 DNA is TGTGCCAGCAGCTCGAGGACAGGTAAAGGCTACACCTTC. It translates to CASSSRTGKGYTF.

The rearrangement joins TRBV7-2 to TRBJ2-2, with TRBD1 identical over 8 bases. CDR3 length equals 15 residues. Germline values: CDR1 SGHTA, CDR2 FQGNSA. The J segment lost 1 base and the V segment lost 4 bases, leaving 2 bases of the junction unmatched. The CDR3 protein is CASSSGTGNTGELFF. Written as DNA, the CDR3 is TGTGCCAGCAGCTCTGGGACAGGGAACACCGGGGAGCTGTTTTTT.